This TCR beta chain was identified in a study of patients and donors after allogeneic stem cell transplantation. TCRdb redid the calling of the RT-PCR reads with MiXCR, one entry per CDR3 protein. The sample includes about 410,000 distinct CDR3 sequences, 16% of them seen just once. This clonotype was seen only a few times. Trimming cost V 3 bases and J 0 bases, with 12 bases left between them. This CDR3 comprises 16 residues. Germline V gene sequence: CDR1 SEHNR, CDR2 FQNEAQ (reference sequence). The sequence derives from a human donor who was either an allogeneic HSCT recipient or a stem cell or donor lymphocyte infusion donor (not recorded which). It is not recorded whose cells these are; they may come from a transplant donor. The chain combines TRBV7-9 with TRBJ1-5; D gene uncertain. The sequenced sample was blood, either unsorted or a sorted T cell fraction (not recorded which). The CDR3 DNA follows: TGTGCCAGCAGCTTCGGCAGGAACCTTAGCAATCAGCCCCAGCATTTT. Translation gives CASSFGRNLSNQPQHF.